This T cell receptor (beta chain) was recovered during a study of beta chain features in type 1 diabetes. As every portion of the isolated RNA was reverse transcribed, the sequencing read expressed TCRB transcripts. Repertoires were generated with immunoSEQ multiplex PCR, while TCRdb's copy carries only in-frame clones and drops some. The data show more than 300,000 clones, less than 9.5% seen once. The CDR3 contains 16 residues. V shed 3 bases and J 3 bases; nucleotides not matched to a gene: 6. Germline lookup yields CDR1 KGHSH and CDR2 LQKENI. This clone appeared a few times. The V and J genes are TRBV18 and TRBJ2-3, with 10 nucleotides matching TRBD2. This clonotype was obtained from a woman aged 18-30 years in good health. Sequencing was performed on central memory CD4+ T cells from blood. CDR3 nucleotides: TGTGCCAGCTCACCGCAGGCTAGCGGGAGTACAGATACGCAGTATTTT. This translates into CASSPQASGSTDTQYF.